This T cell receptor (beta chain) came from a study of blood T cell repertoires in COVID-19 (dated by TCRdb to 2020 to 2022). Turning to the overall study: The collaborator samples originated in the United States, Italy and Spain and spanned the acute and convalescent phases of COVID-19. The prospective study material was composed of cDNA or gDNA derived from T cells, B-cell-depleted T cells, or PBMCs. The dataset comprised deeply sampled blood TCRbeta repertoires from subjects exposed to, actively infected with, or recovered from COVID-19. The repertoires were released in a freely available public database intended as a resource for research on the immune response to SARS-CoV-2. Samples were obtained from the ongoing ImmuneRACE study (first 160 participants) and from 950 to 1,500 subjects provided by 6 global collaborators. Nearly every sample came with metadata listing a de-identified subject ID, COVID-19 status, age in years and sex. Where HLA class I and class II types were available, the types were taken from metadata supplied by the sample provider, not from assay-based typing. General findings and caveats noted by the study authors: The amount of clinical and demographic metadata varied by source and participant and was provided uncurated.

Each collaborating institution followed its own protocols to collect whole blood in K2EDTA tubes. For TCRbeta analysis, collaborators shipped samples as frozen whole blood, isolated PBMCs, or DNA extracted from either of those sample types. This clone has just a few counts. Its target antigen remains unknown. One base away there is no much larger clone; base qualities are not given. The trim is 8 bases for V and 2 bases for J, with a gap of 29 bases between the germline ends. CDR1 and CDR2 are drawn from the germline V gene: KGHDR, SFDVKD. The CDR3, cysteine through phenylalanine, is 19 amino acids long. Of all the DNA, just the CDR3 is kept, 57 bases in frame from base 1. TCRbeta CDR3 regions were amplified from genomic DNA using the immunoSEQ Assay, a bias-controlled multiplex PCR. Processing in the source paper ran as follows. The number of nucleated cells in each sample was estimated from the amplification of reference gene primers within the assay. Sequence reads were collapsed and filtered to measure the absolute abundance of every unique TCRbeta CDR3 rearrangement. For each sample, productive Simpson clonality was calculated as the square root of Simpson's diversity index over productive rearrangements. TCRdb's version of the immuneACCESS table is confined to in-frame rearrangements and falls short of the full clone set. An unresolved V gene accounts for under half of the shortfall where checked; the remainder is of unknown origin. The D gene and trimming were derived from the DNA, and the V and J assignments and clone size from that table. This sample gives approximately 87,000 clones in total; approximately 80% of them show up just once. The ten largest clones take up around 15% of the sample.

The V and J segments used are TRBV24-1 and TRBJ1-1; there is no confident call for the D gene. Sequencing was performed on peripheral blood. The receptor's source is a woman older than 75 with acute or convalescent COVID-19. The base sequence is TGTGCCACCAATCTCGGGAGCCTCGGGAAGGAATACGCCAACACTGAAGCTTTCTTT. Its amino acids are CATNLGSLGKEYANTEAFF.